The present TCR beta chain was sequenced within a study of T cells in Graves' hyperthyroidism and ophthalmopathy (dated by TCRdb to between 2018 and 2021). About the full investigation: Peripheral blood was sampled at the time of initial diagnosis, prior to any treatment. To identify distinguishing TCR V-J signatures, a discovery cohort of around 100 patients was used, comprising 43 with Graves' ophthalmopathy and 55 to 65 with stable Graves' hyperthyroidism. An independent validation cohort of fewer than 20 hyperthyroidism patients and roughly 16 patients who later progressed to ophthalmopathy tested prospective prediction of ophthalmopathy. The 85 to 100 discovery patients were randomly split 7:3 into training and test sets. Thyroid tissue and blood T-cell repertoires from more than five Graves' hyperthyroidism patients were also compared in the study. After blood sampling, hyperthyroidism patients were treated with methimazole at a starting dose of 30 mg daily, and ophthalmopathy patients were treated with high-dose intravenous methylprednisolone. TCR Vbeta CDR3 sequencing of approximately 140 peripheral blood samples (43 ophthalmopathy, around 80 hyperthyroidism and 17 progressor patients) is reported in the paper. Beyond this particular receptor, the publication reports: Blood samples also contained most of the expanded thyroid clonotypes (frequency above 0.001), which suggests that blood repertoires may reflect thyroid immune responses. In validation, progression to ophthalmopathy was predicted by the model with approximately 67% sensitivity and 72% to 85% specificity, a median of approximately 6.5 months before onset. A 13 V-J signature model separated ophthalmopathy from stable hyperthyroidism, with just over 85% sensitivity and about 81% specificity in cross-validation and 80%/75% in testing. No statistical method was used to set the sample size in advance, and investigators knew the group allocation.

This clonotype came up a few times. The antigen it binds to is not known. The record has no base qualities; no much larger clone is one base away. Amplification of TCR beta CDR3 regions was carried out from RNA transcripts. A first-round RT-PCR of the TCR CDR3 used the HTBI primer set with the Qiagen OneStep RT-PCR kit. Libraries were constructed in a second round of multiplex PCR, after which size selection and purification were performed. Libraries were sequenced paired-end with 100 bp reads on an Illumina HiSeq2000. In the authors' own workflow: SOAPnuke was used to process the raw data, with reads discarded if the reads contained adapters or uncalled bases, had a mean Phred below 15, or lacked an exact constant-primer or identifier match. COPE v1.2.5 was used to merge high-quality paired reads, and clonotypes were defined as unique nucleotide sequences. Clonotypes were aligned to IMGT TRBV, TRBD and TRBJ reference segments using MiTCR v1.1. The analysis was restricted to V-J combinations with a frequency above 0.0001, which together covered just over 99% of the repertoires. A TCS score was defined as the ratio of F50 (clonal expansion) to E x V (chaos), with BLOSUM62-based TCRdist applied between CDR3 peptides within each V-J. Welch's t-statistics and random forest reduced roughly 540 V-J features to about 12, which were used in a naive Bayes classifier (R e1071). TCRdb ran its own pipeline on the public reads, namely fastp trimming at Q25 and MiXCR clone calling, and kept in-frame beta chains. A single entry per CDR3 protein holds the most common genes and DNA from its merged rows. What appears here as the V and J calls and clone size reflects TCRdb's work, not the paper's. The sample table contains more than 300,000 distinct CDR3 sequences; only one count was recorded for approximately 18% of them. The ten biggest clones cover 34% of the sample.

The hyperthyroidism patients were between 18 and 65 years old and newly diagnosed, with a disease duration of less than 2 months. The study excluded patients with uncontrolled infections, other autoimmune diseases, pregnancy or lactation. Diagnoses were established on the basis of clinical symptoms, serum thyroxine and TRAb, thyroid ultrasound, and orbital computed tomography. For progressor patients, blood was drawn at the first diagnosis of hyperthyroidism, before any ophthalmopathy symptoms had appeared. PBMCs were separated from 7.5 to 10 ml of fresh peripheral blood using Ficoll-Paque density gradient centrifugation. Progressor patients were first diagnosed with Graves' hyperthyroidism and then developed ophthalmopathy during follow-up. Total RNA was extracted using Trizol reagent, and RNA quality was assessed on an Agilent 2100 Bioanalyzer. Deletion took 1 base off V and 1 base off J, with a span of 8 bases between the germline ends. The CDR3 contains 14 residues, cysteine and phenylalanine counted. Kept here is only the CDR3 DNA, which spans 42 bases and is read in frame from base 1. The germline V gene (reference sequence) specifies SEHNR as CDR1 and FQNEAQ as CDR2.

The source material was blood. The chain was built from TRBV7-9 and TRBJ2-7; a confident D gene designation cannot be given. The sequence was obtained from a woman between 25 and 40 years old with Graves' hyperthyroidism that later progressed to Graves' ophthalmopathy. The CDR3 has the sequence CASSLVGLSYEQYF. The DNA sequence is TGTGCCAGCAGCTTAGTGGGGTTATCCTACGAGCAGTACTTC.